The clone carrying this T cell receptor (beta chain) was counted many times. Trimming took 5 bases from V and 2 from J, leaving 8 bases between them. This CDR3 comprises 13 residues. CDR1 SGHTA and CDR2 FQGTGA come from the germline V gene. The data are from a study of spatial heterogeneity in lung cancer. A single record per CDR3 protein comes from TCRdb applying MiXCR to the 5' RACE reads. Of around 87,000 distinct CDR3 sequences in the sample, about an eighth were seen once. Regarding time point: sample taken at primary tumor resection. Unsorted samples of tumor, nontumor lung or frozen PBMC had their whole RNA sequenced. Donation came from some 72 patients with untreated early-stage non-small cell lung cancer.

Source: PBMCs, taken at surgery. This clonotype originated in a male donor with early-stage non-small cell lung cancer. The gene calls are TRBV7-3 and TRBJ2-3; the D is unclear. CDR3 nucleotide sequence: TGTGCCAGCAGCCTAAGGGACACAGATACGCAGTATTTT. Its protein is CASSLRDTDTQYF.